The clone carrying this T cell receptor beta chain was observed at least ten times. The antigen is undetermined. Each single cDNA molecule received a unique molecular identifier. TCRdb itself ran the 5' RACE reads through MiXCR, one entry per CDR3 protein. The sample includes around 110,000 distinct CDR3 sequences, 8.5% to 14% seen only once; the top ten take 6.5% to 8%. The sample is drawn from a study of early T cells in non-severe SARS-CoV-2 infection. About the study: Alpha and beta chains were unpaired, from unsorted whole-blood bulk RNA.

Findings and limits, study-wide: Matching results from VDJdb favored anti-spike CD8 responses, leaving private and CD4 specificities undetected.

V was pared by 5 bases and J by 3 bases, with 8 bases between. CDR3 length equals 13 residues. Looked up from germline, CDR1 is SGHTA and CDR2 is FQGTGA. This rearrangement joins TRBV7-3 to TRBJ2-1; D unresolved. The receptor's source is an adult who was a healthcare worker with PCR-confirmed SARS-CoV-2 infection or an uninfected control (not recorded which). The material sequenced was whole blood. The CDR3 here is CASSLTNYNEQFF. The CDR3 bases are TGTGCCAGCAGCCTGACCAACTACAATGAGCAGTTCTTC.